Below are 2 T cell receptor beta chains sequenced from a single sample in a study of blood T cells in healthy people across ages. The second PCR ran about 6 to 12 cycles with a sample-barcoded 5' primer and J-beta primers. TCRdb passed the 5' RACE reads through MiXCR, listing each CDR3 protein once. The repertoire holds around 1.5 million distinct CDR3 sequences, with 55% to 75% as singletons. The material sequenced was blood. The receptors here all came from a man in his late teens or twenties in good health.

This CDR3 reads CSARPSTRTGELFF. The DNA of the CDR3 is TGCAGTGCTAGACCGTCTACTAGAACCGGGGAGCTGTTTTTT. This chain uses TRBV20-1 with TRBJ2-2; D is possibly TRBD2 (5 bases). Between the trimmed V and J ends, which lost 2 bases and 5 bases, there was a span of 12 bases. Germline assignment: CDR1 DFQATT and CDR2 SNEGSKA (reference sequence). The CDR3 runs to 14 residues.

CDR3 DNA sequence: TGCGCCAGCAGGGTCTGGGTGCTATCCTACGAGCAGTACTTC. It translates to CASRVWVLSYEQYF. The chain joins TRBV5-1 to TRBJ2-7, with unresolved D. Trimming pared 5 bases from V and 1 base from J, leaving 13 bases between. The CDR3 has 14 amino acids. The germline V gene has CDR1 SGHRS and CDR2 YFSETQ.